A single T cell receptor (beta chain) is shown here with its context. Enrollees, about 18 to 95 years old, lived in approximately 25 US areas. Donors in Cohort 3 counted as recovered after two negative PCRs, clearance, or symptom resolution. The entry originates in a study of blood T cell repertoires in COVID-19. The overall study: Some COVID-19 samples were acute and others convalescent; all came from the United States, Italy and Spain.

Per the original data handling: Reference gene primers were amplified, and this amplification served to estimate nucleated cell counts. TCRdb keeps only in-frame clones here, not all; method: immunoSEQ multiplex PCR. From that table come the V and J calls and clone size; the DNA was used to work out D and trimming. The repertoire consists of about 180,000 clones, with approximately 85% occurring once and the leading ten covering more than 8.5%. Sequenced sample: PBMCs or T cells enriched from blood (not recorded which). The receptor's source is a woman younger than 35 who had recovered from COVID-19.

The CDR3: CASSPRTGRMNTEAFF. The CDR3 DNA follows: TGTGCCAGCAGCCCTCGGACAGGGAGAATGAACACTGAAGCTTTCTTT. The rearrangement joins TRBV3-1 (or the pseudogene TRBV3-2) to TRBJ1-1; the match to TRBD1 covers 8 bases. V lost 4 bases and J lost 0; bases outside the gene matches: 7. The germline V gene has CDR1 LGHDT and CDR2 YNNKEL (reference sequence). The CDR3 is made up of 16 amino acids.